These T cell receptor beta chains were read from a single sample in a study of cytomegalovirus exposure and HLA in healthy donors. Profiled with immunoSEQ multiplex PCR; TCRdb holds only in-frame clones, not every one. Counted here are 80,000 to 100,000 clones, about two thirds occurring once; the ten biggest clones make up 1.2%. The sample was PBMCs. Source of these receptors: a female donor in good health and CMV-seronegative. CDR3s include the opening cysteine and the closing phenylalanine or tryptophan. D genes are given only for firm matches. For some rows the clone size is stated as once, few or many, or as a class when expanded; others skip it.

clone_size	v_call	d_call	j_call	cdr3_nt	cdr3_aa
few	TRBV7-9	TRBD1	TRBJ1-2	TGTGCCAGCAGGACAGGGTCGGATGGCTACACCTTC	CASRTGSDGYTF
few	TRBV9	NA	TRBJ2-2	TGTGCCAGCAGCCCCTCGGGGGCCGGGGAGCTGTTTTTT	CASSPSGAGELFF
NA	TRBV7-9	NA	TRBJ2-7	TGTGCCAGCAGCTTAGGAGGTCATCGCGAGCAGTACTTC	CASSLGGHREQYF
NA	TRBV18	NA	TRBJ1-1	TGTGCCAGCTCACCCTATCTGGACACTGAAGCTTTCTTT	CASSPYLDTEAFF
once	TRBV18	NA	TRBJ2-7	TGTGCCAGCTCAGCCGACAGGTCCTACGAGCAGTACTTC	CASSADRSYEQYF
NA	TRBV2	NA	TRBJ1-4	TGTGCCAGCAGTGAAAGGCAGGTTAATGAAAAACTGTTTTTT	CASSERQVNEKLFF
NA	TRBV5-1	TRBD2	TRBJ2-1	TGCGCCAGCAGCCCTAGCGGGGGGGCCGTGTGGTACAATGAGCAGTTCTTC	CASSPSGGAVWYNEQFF
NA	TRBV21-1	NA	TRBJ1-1	TGTGCCAGCAGCAAAACAGGAGGGGTGAACACTGAAGCTTTCTTT	CASSKTGGVNTEAFF
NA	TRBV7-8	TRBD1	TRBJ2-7	TGTGCCAGCAGCTTAGTGGGGACAGGGAGCTACGAGCAGTACTTC	CASSLVGTGSYEQYF
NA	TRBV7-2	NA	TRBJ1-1	TGTGCCAGCAGCTTACGACAAGATAACACTGAAGCTTTCTTT	CASSLRQDNTEAFF
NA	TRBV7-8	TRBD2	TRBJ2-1	TGTGCCAGCAGCTTAGTGGCGGGGGGATACAATGAGCAGTTCTTC	CASSLVAGGYNEQFF
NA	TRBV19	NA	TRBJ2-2	TGTGCCAGTAGTGGGGCGGTGAACACCGGGGAGCTGTTTTTT	CASSGAVNTGELFF
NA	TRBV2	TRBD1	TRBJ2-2	TGTGCCAGCAGCCCCTGGGGACAGGAGCGAACCGGGGAGCTGTTTTTT	CASSPWGQERTGELFF
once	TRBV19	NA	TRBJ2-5	TGTGCCAGTAGTATAGCTTACAGGAACCAAGAGACCCAGTACTTC	CASSIAYRNQETQYF
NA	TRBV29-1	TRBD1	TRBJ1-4	TGCAGCGTCGGACCGGGACAGGGCGAAAAACTGTTTTTT	CSVGPGQGEKLFF
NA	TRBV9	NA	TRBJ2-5	TGTGCCAGCAGCGGCCGACAGGCCCAGGAGGAGACCCAGTACTTC	CASSGRQAQEETQYF
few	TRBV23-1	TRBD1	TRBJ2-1	TGCGCCAGCAGTCCTCAGACAGGGGGAAACAACAATGAGCAGTTCTTC	CASSPQTGGNNNEQFF
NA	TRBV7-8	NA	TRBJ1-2	TGTGCCAGCAGGACTTGGGTGGATGGTAACTATGGCTACACCTTC	CASRTWVDGNYGYTF
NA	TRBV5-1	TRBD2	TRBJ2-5	TGCGCCAGCACCGAACCCCGGGGGGGCCGTGAGACCCAGTACTTC	CASTEPRGGRETQYF
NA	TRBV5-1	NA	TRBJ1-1	TGCGCCAGCAGCACTCAGGGCGGAGGGATGAACACTGAAGCTTTCTTT	CASSTQGGGMNTEAFF
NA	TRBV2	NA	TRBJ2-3	TGTGCCAGTTATAGCGGCCTTGGCTCAGATACGCAGTATTTT	CASYSGLGSDTQYF
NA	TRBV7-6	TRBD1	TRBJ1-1	TGTGCCAGCAGCCTACGGGACAGGGGGGCTGAAGCTTTCTTT	CASSLRDRGAEAFF
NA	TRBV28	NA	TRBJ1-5	TGTGCCAGCAGTCATACCCCGACACTCGGCAATCAGCCCCAGCATTTT	CASSHTPTLGNQPQHF
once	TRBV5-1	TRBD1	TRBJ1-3	TGCGCCAGCAGCTTGTACGAGGGGGCTGTTGGAAACACCATATATTTT	CASSLYEGAVGNTIYF
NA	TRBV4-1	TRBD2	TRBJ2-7	TGCGCCAGCAGCCACCGCACTAGCGGTCCTTCCTACGAGCAGTACTTC	CASSHRTSGPSYEQYF
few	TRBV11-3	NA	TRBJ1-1	TGTGCCAGCAGCTCACAGGGAGGGACTGAAGCTTTCTTT	CASSSQGGTEAFF
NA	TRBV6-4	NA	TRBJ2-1	TGTGCCAGCAGTGACTCAGCGGATTCATACAATGAGCAGTTCTTC	CASSDSADSYNEQFF
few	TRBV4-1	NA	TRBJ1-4	TGCGCCAGCAGCCAAGGAATCACAGGAACTAATGAAAAACTGTTTTTT	CASSQGITGTNEKLFF
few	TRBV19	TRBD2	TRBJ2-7	TGTGTCAGTAGTATTGGTCTAGCGGGCTATACCTACGAGCAGTACTTC	CVSSIGLAGYTYEQYF
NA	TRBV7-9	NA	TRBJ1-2	TGTGCCAGCAGCTTAATTCAGGGAAGCTACACCTTC	CASSLIQGSYTF
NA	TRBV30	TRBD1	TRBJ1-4	TGTGCCTGGAGTCCCCGGGACAGGGGTAATGAAAAACTGTTTTTT	CAWSPRDRGNEKLFF
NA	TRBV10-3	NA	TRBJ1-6	TGTGCCATCAGTGAGTGGAGCTCCTATAATTCACCCCTCCACTTT	CAISEWSSYNSPLHF
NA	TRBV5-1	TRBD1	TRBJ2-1	TGCGCCAGCAGCTTGAAACAGGGGGACAATGAGCAGTTCTTC	CASSLKQGDNEQFF